This TCR beta chain originates from a study of early T cells in non-severe SARS-CoV-2 infection. Study-wide background: Chains were not paired, and sequencing was done on bulk RNA from unsorted whole blood.

Attached unique molecular identifiers marked individual cDNA molecules. MiXCR was run by TCRdb on the 5' RACE reads, yielding one entry per CDR3 protein. The profile shows approximately 90,000 distinct CDR3 sequences, about 15% of them singletons. This sequence originates from an adult who was a healthcare worker with PCR-confirmed SARS-CoV-2 infection or an uninfected control (not recorded which). The input for sequencing was whole blood, taken at baseline.

Written as DNA, the CDR3 is TGTGCCAGCAGTCTCTCACAGGTGGTGAAGACCCAGTACTTC. The encoded protein is CASSLSQVVKTQYF. The chain carries TRBV27 and TRBJ2-5, with D possibly matching TRBD1 (5 bases). Germline V gene sequence: CDR1 MNHEY, CDR2 SMNVEV (reference sequence). The CDR3 sequence is 14 residues long. V was shortened by 5 bases and J by 6 bases, with 16 bases between the two germline ends.